The entry that follows covers one T cell receptor beta chain sequence. This CDR3 comprises 14 residues. Germline V gene sequence: CDR1 SGHTA, CDR2 FQGTGA. V shed 4 bases, J shed 4 bases, and the junction held 6 bases outside the gene matches. This sample stems from a study of T cell responses to AZD1222 COVID-19 vaccine. Produced via immunoSEQ multiplex PCR; TCRdb's table is partial and in-frame only. This table has fewer than 110,000 clones, 87% appearing once. This TCR was recovered from an adult in good health. The sample was peripheral blood, taken on day 0 of AZD1222 vaccination. This chain links TRBV7-3 with TRBJ1-1, with 7 bases that match TRBD1. This chain's CDR3 is CASSSQGVGTEAFF. CDR3 in DNA: TGTGCCAGCAGCTCTCAGGGGGTCGGCACTGAAGCTTTCTTT.